This passage covers 30 T cell receptor beta chains from one sample sequenced in a study of cytomegalovirus exposure and HLA in healthy donors. The study ran its PCR with 60 Vbeta and 13 Jbeta primers. TCRdb's copy holds only in-frame clones and misses some; the assay was immunoSEQ multiplex PCR. The sample consists of 72,000 or so clones, around two thirds of them appearing once. Sequenced: PBMCs. The receptors stem from a human donor in good health.

This chain connects TRBV5-1 to TRBJ2-5, with TRBD1 matching over 8 bases. The V gene's germline CDR1 is SGHRS and CDR2 YFSETQ. The CDR3 is 16 residues long. Germline trimming cut 3 bases from V and 0 bases from J; bases unmatched to any gene: 7. CDR3 sequence reads: CASSSGGGSYQETQYF. The CDR3 DNA sequence: TGCGCCAGCAGCTCAGGGGGCGGATCCTACCAAGAGACCCAGTACTTC.

The chain uses TRBV9 and TRBJ2-1; 10 bases agree with TRBD1. V dropped 2 bases and J dropped 2; count of bases not matched to a gene: 1. Germline loops: CDR1 SGDLS, CDR2 YYNGEE. The CDR3 totals 15 residues. The CDR3 bases are TGTGCCAGCAGCGTGGGGACAGGGGCCTACAATGAGCAGTTCTTC. Translation: CASSVGTGAYNEQFF.

V usage is TRBV27 and J usage is TRBJ2-2; 8 bases fit TRBD2. Per the germline V gene, CDR1 is MNHEY and CDR2 is SMNVEV (reference sequence). The length of the CDR3 is 16 residues. The junction had 8 bases not matched to a gene; V was cut back by 1 base and J by 7 bases. CDR3 sequence reads: CASSLYTGGPSGELFF. CDR3 in DNA: TGTGCCAGCAGTTTATATACGGGAGGGCCAAGCGGGGAGCTGTTTTTT.

CDR3 protein: CASNIQGPPSSYEQYF. DNA for the CDR3: TGTGCCAGCAACATACAGGGACCCCCGAGCTCCTACGAGCAGTACTTC. This sequence joins TRBV2 and TRBJ2-7; tentatively, D is TRBD1 (6 bases). Germline loops: CDR1 SNHLY, CDR2 FYNNEI. Deletions cut 7 bases from V and 0 bases from J, with 19 bases between. The CDR3 spans 16 residues.

This clone appeared a few times. The gene calls are TRBV4-2 and TRBJ2-6, with 9 bases matching TRBD2. Losses at the gene ends were 3 bases for V and 0 bases for J; bases not matched to a gene: 6. CDR1 and CDR2 (germline): LGHNA, YNFKEQ. CDR3 length: 18 amino acids. CDR3 DNA sequence: TGTGCCAGCAGCCAGGACGGACTAGCGAGCTCTGGGGCCAACGTCCTGACTTTC. As protein: CASSQDGLASSGANVLTF.

The chain recombines TRBV13 with TRBJ2-5; 8 bases line up with TRBD1. Germline assignment: CDR1 PRHDT and CDR2 FYEKMQ (reference sequence). V lost 5 bases and J lost 2; bases outside the gene matches: 7. This CDR3 has 15 amino acids. The CDR3 here is CASSPTGGWQETQYF. In nucleotides, the CDR3 is TGTGCCAGCAGCCCTACAGGGGGATGGCAAGAGACCCAGTACTTC. Full variable domain (outside the CDR3, taken from reference TRBV13 and TRBJ2-5): AAGVIQSPRHLIKEKRETATLKCYPIPRHDTVYWYQQGPGQDPQFLISFYEKMQSDKGSIPDRFSAQQFSDYHSELNMSSLELGDSALYFCASSPTGGWQETQYFGPGTRLLVL.

This chain's CDR3 is CASSRDSTNYGYTF. In DNA form, the CDR3 reads TGTGCCAGCAGCCGGGACAGCACTAACTATGGCTACACCTTC. V and J are TRBV28 and TRBJ1-2, with 7 bases matching TRBD1. The CDR3 loop spans 14 amino acids. The ends lost 6 bases at V and 0 bases at J; junction bases unmatched: 4. Per the germline V gene, CDR1 is MDHEN and CDR2 is SYDVKM.

J is TRBJ2-1 and V is TRBV5-4; the match to TRBD1 covers 12 bases. V lost 3 bases to trimming and J lost 4 bases; unmatched junction nucleotides: 5. Germline CDR1 and CDR2: SGHNT and YYREEE (reference sequence). The CDR3 length is 16 residues. In nucleotides, the CDR3 is TGTGCCAGCAGCTCCGGGACAGGGGGCGGTTACAATGAGCAGTTCTTC. It specifies CASSSGTGGGYNEQFF.

The genes are TRBV19 and TRBJ1-2; D gene unclear. The V gene's germline CDR1 is LNHDA and CDR2 SQIVND (reference sequence). The CDR3 has 16 residues. Trimming removed 4 bases from V and 5 bases from J, with 20 bases in between. The CDR3 DNA is TGTGCCAGTAGTACCCTACCCACATGGAGTCCTTATGGCTACACCTTC. Translated, it gives CASSTLPTWSPYGYTF.

The CDR3 here is CSAQSATNEKLFF. CDR3 coding DNA: TGCAGCGCACAGAGTGCAACTAATGAAAAACTGTTTTTT. The genes are TRBV29-1 and TRBJ1-4; D unresolved. CDR1 and CDR2 (germline): SQVTM, ANQGSEA. The CDR3 is 13 amino acids. V lost 7 bases, J lost 0 bases, and 9 bases lay in between.

V gene TRBV10-2 combines with J gene TRBJ2-1; the match to TRBD2 covers 13 bases. Looked up from germline, CDR1 is WSHSY and CDR2 is SAAADI. This CDR3 is built from 15 residues. The ends lost 6 bases at V and 15 bases at J; junction bases unmatched: 14. The CDR3 DNA sequence: TGCGCCAGCAGCCGACTAGCGGGAGGTCAAACCATTGCGTTCTTC. It yields the protein CASSRLAGGQTIAFF.

The V gene is TRBV23-1, the J gene TRBJ2-2; 7 nucleotides match TRBD1. TRBV23-1 counts as an open reading frame of uncertain function. The CDR3 length is 16 residues. J lost 4 bases, V lost 3 bases, and 8 bases had no gene match. CDR3 amino acids: CASSHDRALGTGELFF. CDR3 nucleotide sequence: TGCGCCAGCAGTCACGACAGGGCTTTGGGCACCGGGGAGCTGTTTTTT.

This chain uses TRBV7-3 with TRBJ2-6; no definite D call. CDR1 is SGHTA and CDR2 is FQGTGA in the germline V gene. The CDR3 totals 16 residues. The germline V and J ends were trimmed by 5 bases and 2 bases, with 13 bases remaining between them. CDR3 DNA sequence: TGTGCCAGCAGCCCTTCTCAGGTTCCTGGGGCCAACGTCCTGACTTTC. The encoded protein is CASSPSQVPGANVLTF.

The chain carries TRBV29-1 and TRBJ2-5, with TRBD1 matching 9 bases. CDR3 length equals 13 residues. Germline V gives CDR1 SQVTM, CDR2 ANQGSEA. With V trimmed by 5 bases and J by 5 bases, 6 bases remained unmatched. In DNA, the CDR3 is TGCAGCGTTTCGGGACAGGGTGATGAGACCCAGTACTTC. Translated: CSVSGQGDETQYF.

The CDR3 DNA is TGCAGCGCCGCCCGGGACAGGGCCTACGAGCAGTACTTC. It encodes CSAARDRAYEQYF. J is TRBJ2-7 and V is TRBV29-1; 9 bases align to TRBD1. There are 13 residues in the CDR3. Losses at the gene ends were 7 bases for V and 2 bases for J; bases not matched to a gene: 6. CDR1 is SQVTM, CDR2 ANQGSEA, per germline.

CDR3 nucleotide sequence: TGTGCCACAAGGACAGGGGTAATGGACACTGAAGCTTTCTTT. This sequence encodes CATRTGVMDTEAFF. V and J are TRBV25-1 and TRBJ1-1; TRBD1 agrees at 9 bases. Looked up from germline, CDR1 is MGHDK and CDR2 is SYGVNS. The CDR3 runs to 14 residues. V lost 10 bases, J lost 3 bases, and 9 bases stayed unmatched.

The chain combines TRBV5-4 with TRBJ2-1, with D possibly matching TRBD1 (6 bases). Germline CDR1 and CDR2: SGHNT and YYREEE (reference sequence). Trimming cost V 5 bases and J 4 bases, with 13 bases left between them. The CDR3 totals 14 residues. The CDR3 bases are TGTGCCAGCAGTCCTCAGGGGATATACAATGAGCAGTTCTTC. Protein: CASSPQGIYNEQFF.

This chain links TRBV4-1 with TRBJ2-1; D may be TRBD2 (6 bases). This CDR3 region has 12 residues. V was shortened by 2 bases and J by 15 bases, with 14 bases between the two germline ends. CDR1 and CDR2 (germline): MGHRA, YSYEKL. The CDR3 DNA follows: TGCGCCAGCAGCCAAAGACCGGGACTGCTGTTCTTC. Translating gives CASSQRPGLLFF.

CDR3 in amino acids: CASSSPAGGGSYNYGYTF. Written as DNA, the CDR3 is TGTGCCAGCAGCTCCCCGGCCGGAGGTGGCAGTTATAACTATGGCTACACCTTC. The V call is TRBV11-2, the J call TRBJ1-2; no firm D call. Per the germline V gene, CDR1 is SGHAT and CDR2 is FQNNGV. This CDR3 spans 18 amino acids. Trimming cost V 4 bases and J 1 base, with 22 bases left between them.

V usage is TRBV6-1 and J usage is TRBJ2-5; D call uncertain. The CDR3 covers 12 residues. The V end lost 6 bases, the J end lost 5 bases, and 10 bases lay between the germline ends. Per the germline V gene, CDR1 is MNHNS and CDR2 is SASEGT. CDR3 sequence reads: CASSPLLETQYF. The CDR3 nucleotides read TGTGCCAGCAGCCCCCTGTTGGAGACCCAGTACTTC.

The chain has TRBV5-6 and TRBJ2-5; TRBD2 matches at 7 bases. Trimming at V came to 4 bases and at J to 5 bases, leaving 14 bases not matched to a gene. The CDR3 spans 16 residues. CDR1 and CDR2 (germline): SGHDT, YYEEEE. The CDR3 DNA reads as TGTGCCAGCAGCATGCGGACTGGCGGGAGCCGTGAGACCCAGTACTTC. Translating it yields CASSMRTGGSRETQYF.

V is TRBV13 and J is TRBJ2-7; D might be TRBD2 (6 bases). Germline V gene lookup returns CDR1 PRHDT and CDR2 FYEKMQ (reference sequence). The CDR3 covers 16 residues. V was shortened by 5 bases and J by 2 bases, with 19 bases between the two germline ends. Here the CDR3 DNA reads TGTGCCAGCAGCCCTCGGGGAGCGGGTGGACCCTACGAGCAGTACTTC. Amino acids: CASSPRGAGGPYEQYF.

The V and J genes are TRBV11-3 and TRBJ2-1, with 7 bases fitting TRBD1. V was clipped by 3 bases and J by 7 bases; unmatched bases: 3. This CDR3 contains 13 residues. CDR1 is SGHNT, CDR2 YENEEA, per germline. The CDR3 spells CASSFDRANEQFF. For the CDR3, the DNA is TGTGCCAGCAGCTTCGACAGGGCGAATGAGCAGTTCTTC.

A few counts support this clone. The V and J genes are TRBV6-5 and TRBJ1-1, with D possibly matching TRBD1 (6 bases). V was trimmed by 4 bases and J by 4 bases, leaving 10 bases between them. The CDR3 covers 13 residues. Germline CDR1 reads MNHEY; CDR2 reads SVGAGI. CDR3 bases: TGTGCCAGCAGTTGGACAGCTTCCACTGAAGCTTTCTTT. Its protein product is CASSWTASTEAFF.

There are a few counts of this clone. J is TRBJ1-1 and V is TRBV5-4; 7 bases align to TRBD1. The V gene end was trimmed by 5 bases and the J gene end by 4 bases; junction bases not matched to a gene: 11. The length of the CDR3 is 15 residues. Germline CDR1 reads SGHNT; CDR2 reads YYREEE (reference sequence). The chain's CDR3 is CASRNGATGATEAFF. The DNA for the CDR3 is TGTGCCAGCAGAAATGGCGCTACAGGGGCCACTGAAGCTTTCTTT. The full variable domain, completed using reference TRBV5-4 and TRBJ1-1, is ETGVTQSPTHLIKTRGQQVTLRCSSQSGHNTVSWYQQALGQGPQFIFQYYREEENGRGNFPPRFSGLQFPNYSSELNVNALELDDSALYLCASRNGATGATEAFFGQGTRLTVV.

The rearrangement joins TRBV21-1 to TRBJ2-7; TRBD2, the table's D call, was not compared with the DNA. TRBV21-1 represents a pseudogene. This CDR3 has 13 amino acids. The chain's CDR3 is CASTSTRLAEQYF. The CDR3 coding sequence is TGTGCCAGCACCTCGACTCGTCTAGCGGAGCAGTACTTC.

The J gene is TRBJ1-1, the V gene TRBV4-2; a possible D gene is TRBD1 (5 bases). Germline values: CDR1 LGHNA, CDR2 YNFKEQ. The germline V and J ends were trimmed by 0 bases and 8 bases, with 10 bases remaining between them. This CDR3 comprises 13 residues. CDR3 sequence (DNA): TGTGCCAGCAGCCAAGATCCCAACAGGGAAGCTTTCTTT. Protein product: CASSQDPNREAFF.

The chain combines TRBV12-5 with TRBJ1-2; 8 nucleotides match TRBD1. V dropped 1 base and J dropped 4; count of bases not matched to a gene: 8. The CDR3 contains 16 residues. Germline V lookup: CDR1 LGHNT, CDR2 FRNRAP. As DNA, the CDR3 is TGTGCTAGTGGTTTGGGATGGACAGGGAGAGCCTATGGCTACACCTTC. Translation: CASGLGWTGRAYGYTF.

V gene TRBV13 combines with J gene TRBJ2-1, with D possibly being TRBD1 (6 bases). The V end was cut by 4 bases, the J end by 4 bases, with 8 bases between. This CDR3 comprises 13 residues. Looked up from germline, CDR1 is PRHDT and CDR2 is FYEKMQ (reference sequence). The CDR3 DNA follows: TGTGCCAGCAGCTCCCAGGGGTACAATGAGCAGTTCTTC. Its translation: CASSSQGYNEQFF.

The chain is built from TRBV9 and TRBJ2-3; TRBD2 matches 12 bases. After removal of 5 bases from V and 3 bases from J, the junction contained 7 bases not matched to a gene. Looked up from germline, CDR1 is SGDLS and CDR2 is YYNGEE. CDR3 length equals 16 residues. The CDR3 sequence: CASSLGTSGFTDTQYF. CDR3 in DNA: TGTGCCAGCAGTCTCGGGACTAGCGGGTTTACAGATACGCAGTATTTT.